The 28 T cell receptor beta chains presented below share a single source sample, sequenced in a study of cytotoxic CD8 clonotypes in ibrutinib-treated CLL. Sequenced by immunoSEQ multiplex PCR; TCRdb stores in-frame clones only, minus some. This sample yields more than 200,000 clones, of which 75% to 85% are seen a single time; more than 9.5% belongs to the top ten. The sample in question was PBMCs, obtained after 12 months of ibrutinib treatment. These TCRs come from a human donor with chronic lymphocytic leukemia.

This chain connects TRBV2 to TRBJ2-6; D remains ambiguous. Germline CDR1 SNHLY, CDR2 FYNNEI. The CDR3 runs to 11 residues. The ends were cut back, 4 bases at V and 5 bases at J, with 0 bases in the middle. CDR3 sequence reads: CASSGANVLTF. The CDR3, as DNA: TGTGCCAGCAGTGGGGCCAACGTCCTGACTTTC.

The chain recombines TRBV7-9 with TRBJ2-7; 9 bases match TRBD1. Per the germline V gene, CDR1 is SEHNR and CDR2 is FQNEAQ (reference sequence). With V trimmed by 5 bases and J by 2 bases, 7 bases remained unmatched. The CDR3 loop spans 15 amino acids. CDR3 nucleotide sequence: TGTGCCAGCAGCCTGGGACAGGGAGTAGCCTACGAGCAGTACTTC. Protein product: CASSLGQGVAYEQYF. Complete variable domain (other parts from reference TRBV7-9 and TRBJ2-7): DTGVSQNPRHKITKRGQNVTFRCDPISEHNRLYWYRQTLGQGPEFLTYFQNEAQLEKSRLLSDRFSAERPKGSFSTLEIQRTEQGDSAMYLCASSLGQGVAYEQYFGPGTRLTVT.

The chain recombines TRBV28 with TRBJ1-4, with TRBD1 identical over 10 bases. The CDR3 spans 16 residues. The V gene's germline CDR1 is MDHEN and CDR2 SYDVKM. After removal of 4 bases from V and 8 bases from J, the junction contained 10 bases not matched to a gene. This CDR3 reads CASSSPDRGRGEKLFF. The CDR3 DNA reads TGTGCCAGCAGTTCTCCAGACAGGGGGCGCGGCGAAAAACTGTTTTTT. Based on the CDR3 plus reference TRBV28 and TRBJ1-4, the full variable domain is DVKVTQSSRYLVKRTGEKVFLECVQDMDHENMFWYRQDPGLGLRLIYFSYDVKMKEKGDIPEGYSVSREKKERFSLILESASTNQTSMYLCASSSPDRGRGEKLFFGSGTQLSVL.

This sequence joins TRBV15 and TRBJ2-3, with D hard to call. CDR1 and CDR2 from the germline V gene are LNHNV and YYDKDF (reference sequence). This CDR3 spans 13 amino acids. Trimming took 2 bases from V and 5 from J, leaving 8 bases between them. In DNA, the CDR3 is TGTGCCACCAGCAGACGCCTAGGAGATACGCAGTATTTT. The encoded protein is CATSRRLGDTQYF.

Only one count was recorded for this clone. The rearrangement uses TRBV9 and TRBJ1-4, with no clear D. Germline loops: CDR1 SGDLS, CDR2 YYNGEE. The CDR3 is 15 amino acids. V lost 3 bases, J lost 0 bases, and 9 bases lay in between. The CDR3 here is CASSAPDATNEKLFF. The CDR3 DNA reads TGTGCCAGCAGCGCCCCGGACGCAACTAATGAAAAACTGTTTTTT.

The J gene is TRBJ2-3, the V gene TRBV7-8, with 7 bases lining up with TRBD2. CDR3 length: 15 residues. J gave up 4 bases and V 5 bases, and 9 bases lay outside the gene matches. The V gene's germline CDR1 is SGHVS and CDR2 FQNEAQ. DNA of the CDR3: TGTGCCAGCAGCGCACCCCCTCGGGGGGCAGATACGCAGTATTTT. Translating it yields CASSAPPRGADTQYF.

The genes are TRBV6-5 and TRBJ2-7; TRBD1 agrees at 8 bases. The germline V gene encodes CDR1 MNHEY and CDR2 SVGAGI. V lost 2 bases to trimming and J lost 2 bases; unmatched junction nucleotides: 8. This CDR3 spans 16 amino acids. The CDR3 spells CASSYRTGTGAYEQYF. The CDR3 coding sequence is TGTGCCAGCAGTTACCGGACCGGGACAGGAGCCTACGAGCAGTACTTC.

This clone has just a few counts. The junction does not match germline at one end; this may be a read error. The chain has TRBV2 and TRBJ1-2; D gene unclear. CDR3 length equals 11 residues. Looked up from germline, CDR1 is SNHLY and CDR2 is FYNNEI. The CDR3 DNA sequence: TGTGCCAGCGGTGACGGACATGGCTACACCTTC. This codes for CASGDGHGYTF.

CDR3 protein: CASSLQGTQETQYF. The DNA of the CDR3 is TGTGCCAGCAGTCTACAGGGGACCCAAGAGACCCAGTACTTC. The J gene is TRBJ2-5, the V gene TRBV25-1, with TRBD1 identical over 7 bases. V trimming: 5 bases; J trimming: 1 base; junction bases outside the gene matches: 4. The CDR3 extends over 14 amino acids. Germline CDR1 MGHDK, CDR2 SYGVNS.

The chain carries TRBV2 and TRBJ2-7; D might be TRBD1 or TRBD2, each matching 5 bases. Germline lookup yields CDR1 SNHLY and CDR2 FYNNEI. This CDR3 has 11 residues. V dropped 7 bases and J dropped 7 bases, with 11 bases sitting between them. The CDR3 sequence: CASTGTGEQYF. DNA for the CDR3: TGTGCCAGCACTGGGACGGGGGAGCAGTACTTC.

CDR3 sequence reads: CSALVRTSYEQYF. The CDR3 DNA reads TGCAGCGCGTTAGTTCGGACTTCCTACGAGCAGTACTTC. The rearrangement uses TRBV29-1 and TRBJ2-7; D perhaps matches TRBD2 (5 bases). V lost 7 bases to trimming and J lost 1 base, with 14 bases between them. The CDR3 consists of 13 residues. Germline lookup yields CDR1 SQVTM and CDR2 ANQGSEA.

The chain combines TRBV11-2 with TRBJ2-3; D possibly uses TRBD1 or TRBD2 (5 bases each). The CDR3 spans 14 residues. The V end lost 5 bases, the J end lost 3 bases, and 12 bases lay between the germline ends. Germline V lookup: CDR1 SGHAT, CDR2 FQNNGV. CDR3 region: CASSILGETDTQYF. In nucleotides, the CDR3 is TGTGCCAGCAGCATACTGGGGGAGACAGATACGCAGTATTTT.

This rearrangement joins TRBV9 to TRBJ2-3; D may match TRBD1 or TRBD2 (6 bases each). Trimming removed 4 bases from V and 3 bases from J, with 18 bases in between. The CDR3 totals 16 residues. Germline CDR1 reads SGDLS; CDR2 reads YYNGEE. This CDR3 is CASSPRAGDFTDTQYF. The DNA for the CDR3 is TGTGCCAGCAGCCCCCGGGCAGGGGACTTTACAGATACGCAGTATTTT.

The chain uses TRBV6-5 and TRBJ1-1; D may be TRBD1 (5 bases). CDR3 length: 14 residues. Germline V lookup: CDR1 MNHEY, CDR2 SVGAGI. Trimming took off 5 bases at V and 4 bases at J, with 14 bases between the two ends. The CDR3 sequence is CASSGRGEATEAFF. DNA for the CDR3: TGTGCCAGCAGTGGTCGAGGGGAGGCCACTGAAGCTTTCTTT.

The CDR3 bases are TGCGCCAGCAGGAGGTGGGCCTACGGGACGGCACAAGAGACCCAGTACTTC. This sequence encodes CASRRWAYGTAQETQYF. The gene calls are TRBV5-1 and TRBJ2-5; D may be TRBD1 or TRBD2 (5 bases each). Trimming cost V 5 bases and J 2 bases, with 22 bases left between them. Germline V lookup: CDR1 SGHRS, CDR2 YFSETQ. The CDR3 runs to 17 residues.

V usage is TRBV5-6 and J usage is TRBJ2-1; the D gene could be TRBD1 or TRBD2 (6 bases each). Trimming shortened V by 4 bases and J by 1 base, and 18 bases separated the two germline ends. This CDR3 is built from 17 residues. From germline, CDR1 is SGHDT and CDR2 YYEEEE. The chain's CDR3 is CASSRGSGGGSYNEQFF. The CDR3 region has the DNA TGTGCCAGCAGCCGGGGATCCGGAGGGGGGTCCTACAATGAGCAGTTCTTC. Full variable domain (rest looked up from reference TRBV5-6 and TRBJ2-1): DAGVTQSPTHLIKTRGQQVTLRCSPKSGHDTVSWYQQALGQGPQFIFQYYEEEERQRGNFPDRFSGHQFPNYSSELNVNALLLGDSALYLCASSRGSGGGSYNEQFFGPGTRLTVL.

The rearrangement links TRBV29-1 to TRBJ1-4; D not resolved. This CDR3 has 13 residues. The germline V and J ends were trimmed by 4 bases and 8 bases, with 14 bases remaining between them. The germline gives CDR1 SQVTM, CDR2 ANQGSEA. In nucleotides, the CDR3 is TGCAGCGTTGGACTTAAAGCACGGGAAAAACTGTTTTTT. Protein: CSVGLKAREKLFF.

V gene TRBV12-5 combines with J gene TRBJ2-1; unclear D gene. The germline gives CDR1 LGHNT, CDR2 FRNRAP. V was clipped by 5 bases and J by 5 bases, with 13 bases between them. There are 14 residues in the CDR3. The CDR3 is CASGPSLSDNEQFF. CDR3 sequence (DNA): TGTGCTAGTGGTCCGTCTTTGAGTGACAATGAGCAGTTCTTC.

The table lists this clone with a count of one. The J gene is TRBJ2-7, the V gene TRBV5-6; no definite D call. CDR3 length: 15 amino acids. The V gene's germline CDR1 is SGHDT and CDR2 YYEEEE. The V end was cut by 3 bases, the J end by 2 bases, with 15 bases between. CDR3 in amino acids: CASSSLGPKAYEQYF. The CDR3 coding sequence is TGTGCCAGCAGCTCATTAGGGCCCAAGGCCTACGAGCAGTACTTC.

A few counts support this clone. The chain joins TRBV6-5 to TRBJ2-3; 10 bases match TRBD2. Looked up from germline, CDR1 is MNHEY and CDR2 is SVGAGI. This CDR3 is 14 amino acids long. The V and J ends lost 7 bases and 6 bases, in that order; junction bases with no gene match: 7. CDR3 residues: CASKSSGSLDTQYF. In DNA form, the CDR3 reads TGTGCCAGCAAATCTAGCGGGAGTTTGGATACGCAGTATTTT.

The chain has TRBV5-1 and TRBJ1-5; TRBD1 agrees at 8 bases. Germline CDR1 is SGHRS and CDR2 is YFSETQ. This CDR3 spans 14 amino acids. The V and J ends lost 2 bases and 5 bases, in that order; junction bases with no gene match: 3. The DNA of the CDR3 is TGCGCCAGCAGCTTCAAACAGGGGGATCAGCCCCAGCATTTT. Translating gives CASSFKQGDQPQHF.

This clone was found a few times. The chain is built from TRBV27 and TRBJ2-4, with TRBD1 matching 7 bases. CDR1 MNHEY and CDR2 SMNVEV come from the germline V gene (reference sequence). There are 15 residues in the CDR3. Trimming removed 3 bases from V and 5 bases from J; junction bases left unmatched: 7. CDR3 sequence reads: CASSLMGDSQNIQYF. CDR3 sequence (DNA): TGTGCCAGCAGTTTGATGGGGGACAGCCAAAACATTCAGTACTTC.

This chain uses TRBV28 with TRBJ2-7; TRBD2 might be the D (6 bases). This CDR3 contains 14 residues. Germline assignment: CDR1 MDHEN and CDR2 SYDVKM. Trimming pared 10 bases from V and 2 bases from J, leaving 18 bases between. CDR3: CATEGGGIAYEQYF. The CDR3 DNA follows: TGTGCCACAGAAGGCGGCGGGATTGCCTACGAGCAGTACTTC. Full variable domain (remainder filled in from reference TRBV28 and TRBJ2-7): DVKVTQSSRYLVKRTGEKVFLECVQDMDHENMFWYRQDPGLGLRLIYFSYDVKMKEKGDIPEGYSVSREKKERFSLILESASTNQTSMYLCATEGGGIAYEQYFGPGTRLTVT.

V and J are TRBV28 and TRBJ1-2; 8 nucleotides agree with TRBD1. The CDR3 spans 15 residues. CDR1 and CDR2 (germline): MDHEN, SYDVKM. Losses at the gene ends were 6 bases for V and 4 bases for J; bases not matched to a gene: 10. DNA of the CDR3: TGTGCCAGCAGATCTACAGGGGGGGAGAGCTATGGCTACACCTTC. Its translation is CASRSTGGESYGYTF.

The chain is built from TRBV15 and TRBJ1-1, with D possibly being TRBD1 (5 bases). The V end lost 3 bases, the J end lost 0 bases, and 17 bases lay between the germline ends. CDR1 is LNHNV, CDR2 YYDKDF, per germline (reference sequence). This CDR3 has 17 residues. For the CDR3, the DNA is TGTGCCACCAGCAGTTCTGCAGGGAAGGCCCTGAACACTGAAGCTTTCTTT. This translates into CATSSSAGKALNTEAFF.

This clone was recorded a few times. The J gene is TRBJ1-2, the V gene TRBV4-1; D gene uncertain. This CDR3 region has 16 residues. Per the germline V gene, CDR1 is MGHRA and CDR2 is YSYEKL. V lost 4 bases, J lost 8 bases, and 23 bases lay in between. CDR3 sequence (DNA): TGCGCCAGCAGCCCAGGTTCTCTATCGACCGCGCGAGGCTACACCTTC. Translation: CASSPGSLSTARGYTF.

The rearrangement links TRBV10-3 to TRBJ2-1; TRBD2 matches at 9 bases. Germline V lookup: CDR1 ENHRY, CDR2 SYGVKD. This CDR3 is built from 16 residues. After removal of 4 bases from V and 0 bases from J, the junction contained 4 bases not matched to a gene. The CDR3 nucleotides read TGTGCCATCAGTGGCCCTAGCGGGGACTCCTACAATGAGCAGTTCTTC. Translated: CAISGPSGDSYNEQFF.

The V and J genes are TRBV10-3 and TRBJ2-2; 7 bases match TRBD2. CDR3 size: 18 residues. From germline, CDR1 is ENHRY and CDR2 SYGVKD. Trimming cost V 0 bases and J 0 bases; bases outside gene matches: 7. In DNA, the CDR3 is TGTGCCATCAGTGAGTCTACCGGGAGCGGGGCGAACACCGGGGAGCTGTTTTTT. This sequence encodes CAISESTGSGANTGELFF.